The 4 T cell receptor beta chains below come from one sample, sequenced in a study of blood T cell repertoires in COVID-19. Profiled with immunoSEQ multiplex PCR; TCRdb holds only in-frame clones, not every one. The sample has about 200,000 clones; around 85% are singletons. Sequences were obtained from PBMCs or T cells enriched from blood (not recorded which). These receptors all stem from a woman aged 40 to 50 with acute COVID-19.

Comments on this clone: The junction departs from germline at one end; a sequencing error may be responsible. The chain has TRBV6-2 or TRBV6-3 and TRBJ2-5; the match to TRBD2 covers 10 bases. This CDR3 is built from 15 residues. Germline CDR1 reads MNHEY; CDR2 reads SVGEGT. In DNA, the CDR3 is TGTGCCAGCAGTCAGCCCGGGACTAGCGCCAAATCTGCGCACTTC. It translates to CASSQPGTSAKSAHF.

The chain couples TRBV27 to TRBJ2-1; D ambiguous. V gave up 5 bases and J gave up 4 bases, with 3 bases separating them. This CDR3 is built from 11 residues. The germline CDR1 and CDR2 sequences are MNHEY and SMNVEV (reference sequence). The CDR3 sequence is CASSRYNEQFF. The CDR3 nucleotides are TGTGCCAGCAGTCGTTACAATGAGCAGTTCTTC.

The DNA for the CDR3 is TGTGCCAGTAGTATAAATAGCGGGGTTTACAATGAGCAGTTCTTC. This codes for CASSINSGVYNEQFF. The rearrangement uses TRBV19 and TRBJ2-1, with 8 bases lining up with TRBD2. After removal of 2 bases from V and 4 bases from J, the junction contained 4 bases not matched to a gene. The CDR3 covers 15 residues. The germline gives CDR1 LNHDA, CDR2 SQIVND (reference sequence).

The CDR3 protein is CASSIYRGTGANVLTF. CDR3 coding DNA: TGTGCCAGCAGCATCTATAGGGGCACTGGGGCCAACGTCCTGACTTTC. V usage is TRBV7-8 and J usage is TRBJ2-6, with D possibly matching TRBD1 (5 bases). The germline gives CDR1 SGHVS, CDR2 FQNEAQ. The CDR3 is 16 residues long. The V and J ends lost 5 bases and 2 bases respectively, with 13 bases between them. Full variable domain (rest looked up from reference TRBV7-8 and TRBJ2-6): GAGVSQSPRYKVAKRGQDVALRCDPISGHVSLFWYQQALGQGPEFLTYFQNEAQLDKSGLPSDRFFAERPEGSVSTLKIQRTQQEDSAVYLCASSIYRGTGANVLTFGAGSRLTVL.